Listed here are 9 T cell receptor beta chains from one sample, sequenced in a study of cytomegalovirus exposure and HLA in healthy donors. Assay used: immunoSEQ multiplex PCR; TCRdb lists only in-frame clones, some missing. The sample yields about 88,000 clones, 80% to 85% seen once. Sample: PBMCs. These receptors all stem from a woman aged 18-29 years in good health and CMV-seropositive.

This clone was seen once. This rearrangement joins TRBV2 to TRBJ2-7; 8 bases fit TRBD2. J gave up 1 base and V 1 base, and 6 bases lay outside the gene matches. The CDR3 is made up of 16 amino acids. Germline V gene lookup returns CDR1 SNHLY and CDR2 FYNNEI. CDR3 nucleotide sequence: TGTGCCAGCAGTGAAGATCGCGGGGGGCGGTCCTACGAGCAGTACTTC. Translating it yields CASSEDRGGRSYEQYF. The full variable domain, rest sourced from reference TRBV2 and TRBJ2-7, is EPEVTQTPSHQVTQMGQEVILRCVPISNHLYFYWYRQILGQKVEFLVSFYNNEISEKSEIFDDQFSVERPDGSNFTLKIRSTKLEDSAMYFCASSEDRGGRSYEQYFGPGTRLTVT.

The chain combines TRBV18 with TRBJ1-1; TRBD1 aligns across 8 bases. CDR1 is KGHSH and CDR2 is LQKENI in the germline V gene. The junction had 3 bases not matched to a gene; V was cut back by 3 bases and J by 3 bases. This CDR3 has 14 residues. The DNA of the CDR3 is TGTGCCAGCTCACCGACAGGGGCGGACACTGAAGCTTTCTTT. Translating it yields CASSPTGADTEAFF.

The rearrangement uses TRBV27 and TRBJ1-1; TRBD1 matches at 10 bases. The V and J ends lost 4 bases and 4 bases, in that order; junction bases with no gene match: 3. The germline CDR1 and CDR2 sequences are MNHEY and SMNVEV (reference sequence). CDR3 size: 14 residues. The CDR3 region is CASSWGTGATEAFF. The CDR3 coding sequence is TGTGCCAGCAGTTGGGGGACAGGGGCCACTGAAGCTTTCTTT.

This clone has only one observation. As DNA, the CDR3 is TGTGCCAGCATCGGTGAGGACAATCAGCCCCAGCATTTT. Its translation: CASIGEDNQPQHF. The V call is TRBV6-6, the J call TRBJ1-5; D is ambiguous. Per the germline V gene, CDR1 is MNHNY and CDR2 is SVGAGI (reference sequence). The CDR3 extends over 13 amino acids. V lost 7 bases and J 3 bases, leaving 10 bases between the germline ends.

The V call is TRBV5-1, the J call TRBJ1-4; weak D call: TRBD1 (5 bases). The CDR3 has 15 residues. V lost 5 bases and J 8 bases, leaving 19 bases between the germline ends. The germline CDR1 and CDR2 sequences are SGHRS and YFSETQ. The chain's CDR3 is CASRSTGGTEEKLFF. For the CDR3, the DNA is TGCGCCAGCAGATCCACGGGGGGGACGGAGGAAAAACTGTTTTTT. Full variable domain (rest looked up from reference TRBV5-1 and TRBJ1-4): KAGVTQTPRYLIKTRGQQVTLSCSPISGHRSVSWYQQTPGQGLQFLFEYFSETQRNKGNFPGRFSGRQFSNSRSEMNVSTLELGDSALYLCASRSTGGTEEKLFFGSGTQLSVL.

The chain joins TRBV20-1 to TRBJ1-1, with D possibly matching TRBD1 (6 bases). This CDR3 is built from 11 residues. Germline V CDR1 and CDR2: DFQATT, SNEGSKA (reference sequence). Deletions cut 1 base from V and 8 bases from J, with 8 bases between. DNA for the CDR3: TGCAGTGCTAGAGTGGGGGCAGAAGCTTTCTTT. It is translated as CSARVGAEAFF.

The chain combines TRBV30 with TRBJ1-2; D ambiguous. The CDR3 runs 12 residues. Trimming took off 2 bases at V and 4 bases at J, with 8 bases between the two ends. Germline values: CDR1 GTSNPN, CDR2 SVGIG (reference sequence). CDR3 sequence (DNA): TGTGCCTGGAGTACGACTTCCTATGGCTACACCTTC. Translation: CAWSTTSYGYTF. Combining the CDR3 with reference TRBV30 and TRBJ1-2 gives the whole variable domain SQTIHQWPATLVQPVGSPLSLECTVEGTSNPNLYWYRQAAGRGLQLLFYSVGIGQISSEVPQNLSASRPQDRQFILSSKKLLLSDSGFYLCAWSTTSYGYTFGSGTRLTVV.

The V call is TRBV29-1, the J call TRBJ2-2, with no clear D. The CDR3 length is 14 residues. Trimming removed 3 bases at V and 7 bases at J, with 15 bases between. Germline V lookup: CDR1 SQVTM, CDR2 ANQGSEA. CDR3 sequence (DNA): TGCAGCGTTGATACTGGCAGGCTCGACGGGGAGCTGTTTTTT. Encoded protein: CSVDTGRLDGELFF.

CDR3 DNA sequence: TGTGCCAGCAGCGACAGTCCAGGGGGCAATGAGCAGTTCTTC. Translated, it gives CASSDSPGGNEQFF. The gene calls are TRBV11-1 and TRBJ2-1, with 7 bases lining up with TRBD1. CDR1 and CDR2 from the germline V gene are SGHAT and FQDESV (reference sequence). Trimming removed 5 bases from V and 6 bases from J; junction bases left unmatched: 7. The CDR3 length is 14 residues.